A single sample gave rise to the 8 T cell receptor beta chains below, sequenced in a study of cytomegalovirus exposure and HLA in healthy donors. PCR used 60 Vbeta primers and 13 Jbeta primers. Produced via immunoSEQ multiplex PCR; TCRdb's table is partial and in-frame only. The sample gives approximately 210,000 clones, roughly four fifths of which show up once; 2% to 2.5% is in the top ten. The sample taken for sequencing was PBMCs. All receptors come from a young woman in good health and CMV-seropositive.

The chain has TRBV2 and TRBJ1-1; D is unclear. The V gene's germline CDR1 is SNHLY and CDR2 FYNNEI. The length of the CDR3 is 12 residues. Trimming shortened V by 7 bases and J by 0 bases, and 6 bases separated the two germline ends. CDR3 in amino acids: CASIGLNTEAFF. CDR3 nucleotide sequence: TGTGCCAGCATCGGGTTGAACACTGAAGCTTTCTTT.

This clone was recorded a few times. The chain is built from TRBV6-6 and TRBJ2-5; possible D gene TRBD2, 5 bases. The CDR3 contains 12 residues. V lost 8 bases and J lost 5, with 12 bases in between. CDR1 and CDR2 (germline): MNHNY, SVGAGI (reference sequence). The DNA for the CDR3 is TGTGCCAGCGAAGCGACGGGGGAGACCCAGTACTTC. This translates into CASEATGETQYF.

The V call is TRBV28, the J call TRBJ2-7; D uncertain. The ends were cut back, 4 bases at V and 3 bases at J, with 7 bases in the middle. CDR3 length: 12 amino acids. CDR1 and CDR2 (germline): MDHEN, SYDVKM. In nucleotides, the CDR3 is TGTGCCAGCAGTTGGCGAGGCTACGAGCAGTACTTC. Translated: CASSWRGYEQYF.

The chain joins TRBV19 to TRBJ2-3, with 8 bases aligning to TRBD2. The CDR3 is made up of 15 amino acids. The J segment lost 1 base and the V segment lost 2 bases, leaving 2 bases of the junction unmatched. Per germline, CDR1 LNHDA and CDR2 SQIVND (reference sequence). The CDR3 region has the DNA TGTGCCAGTAGTATAATCGGGGGGGGCACAGATACGCAGTATTTT. It yields the protein CASSIIGGGTDTQYF.

The V gene is TRBV19, the J gene TRBJ2-7; unclear D gene. Trimming took off 5 bases at V and 1 base at J, with 9 bases between the two ends. Germline V CDR1 and CDR2: LNHDA, SQIVND (reference sequence). The CDR3 has 13 residues. The CDR3 region is CASSFRHSYEQYF. The CDR3 DNA reads as TGTGCCAGTAGTTTCCGACATTCCTACGAGCAGTACTTC.

The chain employs TRBV2 and TRBJ1-2; D unresolved. Trimming pared 0 bases from V and 3 bases from J, leaving 8 bases between. CDR1 and CDR2 (germline): SNHLY, FYNNEI. The CDR3 totals 14 residues. Here the CDR3 DNA reads TGTGCCAGCAGTGAAGCGGCCCTTCACTATGGCTACACCTTC. It codes for CASSEAALHYGYTF.

In its sample, this clone was seen once. The chain recombines TRBV19 with TRBJ1-5, with D maybe TRBD1 (6 bases). V gave up 8 bases and J gave up 0 bases, with 17 bases separating them. Germline CDR1 and CDR2: LNHDA and SQIVND (reference sequence). The CDR3 sequence is 16 residues long. CDR3 sequence: CASARGGGDSNQPQHF. In DNA form, the CDR3 reads TGTGCCAGTGCTAGGGGAGGGGGTGATAGCAATCAGCCCCAGCATTTT.

The chain links TRBV6-6 to TRBJ1-4; the D gene is possibly TRBD1 (5 bases). Germline CDR1 is MNHNY and CDR2 is SVGAGI (reference sequence). The V and J ends lost 4 bases and 8 bases respectively, with 14 bases between them. This CDR3 region has 14 residues. CDR3 coding DNA: TGTGCCAGCAGTTTTGGGCAGGGAACGGAAAAACTGTTTTTT. Protein product: CASSFGQGTEKLFF.